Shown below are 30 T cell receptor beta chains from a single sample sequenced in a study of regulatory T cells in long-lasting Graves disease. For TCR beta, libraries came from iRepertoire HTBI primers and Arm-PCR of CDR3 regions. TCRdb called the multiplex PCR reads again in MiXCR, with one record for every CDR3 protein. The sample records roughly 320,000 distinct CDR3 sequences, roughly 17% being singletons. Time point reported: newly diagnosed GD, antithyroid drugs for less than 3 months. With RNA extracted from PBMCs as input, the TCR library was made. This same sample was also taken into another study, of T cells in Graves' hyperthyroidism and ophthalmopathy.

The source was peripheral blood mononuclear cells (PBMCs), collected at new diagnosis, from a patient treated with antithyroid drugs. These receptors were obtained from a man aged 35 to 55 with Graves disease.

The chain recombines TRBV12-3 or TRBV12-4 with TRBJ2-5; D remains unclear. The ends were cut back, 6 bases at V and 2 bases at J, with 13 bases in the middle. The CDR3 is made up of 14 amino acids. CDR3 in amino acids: CASSIGGGQETQYF. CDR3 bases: TGTGCCAGCAGCATCGGTGGTGGTCAAGAGACCCAGTACTTC.

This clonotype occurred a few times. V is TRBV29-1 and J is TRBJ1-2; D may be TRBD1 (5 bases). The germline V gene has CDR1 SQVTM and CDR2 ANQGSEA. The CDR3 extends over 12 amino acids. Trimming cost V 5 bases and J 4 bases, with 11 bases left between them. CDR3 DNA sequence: TGCAGCGTTTCCCGGGACGGCTATGGCTACACCTTC. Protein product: CSVSRDGYGYTF.

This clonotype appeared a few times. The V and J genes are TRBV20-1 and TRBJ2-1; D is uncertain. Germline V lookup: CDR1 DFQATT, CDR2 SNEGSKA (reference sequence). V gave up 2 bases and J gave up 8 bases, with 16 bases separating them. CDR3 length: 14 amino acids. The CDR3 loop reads CSARHPISVYEQFF. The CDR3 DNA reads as TGCAGTGCTAGACACCCTATATCGGTGTATGAGCAGTTCTTC.

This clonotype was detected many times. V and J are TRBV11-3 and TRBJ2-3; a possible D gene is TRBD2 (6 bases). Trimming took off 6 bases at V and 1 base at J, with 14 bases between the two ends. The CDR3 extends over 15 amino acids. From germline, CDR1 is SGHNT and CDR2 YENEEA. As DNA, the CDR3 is TGTGCCAGCAGTCGATCAACGGGGGGCACAGATACGCAGTATTTT. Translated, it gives CASSRSTGGTDTQYF.

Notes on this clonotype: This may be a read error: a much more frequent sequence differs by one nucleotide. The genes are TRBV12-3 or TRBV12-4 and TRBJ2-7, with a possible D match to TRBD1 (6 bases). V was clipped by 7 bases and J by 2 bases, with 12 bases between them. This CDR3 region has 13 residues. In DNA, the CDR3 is TGTGCCAGCAATTTCAGGACAGCCTACGAGCAGTACTTC. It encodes CASNFRTAYEQYF.

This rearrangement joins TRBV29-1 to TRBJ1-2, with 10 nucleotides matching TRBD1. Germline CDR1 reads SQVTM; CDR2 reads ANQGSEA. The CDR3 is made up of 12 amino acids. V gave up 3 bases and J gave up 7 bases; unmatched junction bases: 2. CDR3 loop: CSVDGDRGGYTF. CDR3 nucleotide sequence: TGCAGCGTTGATGGGGACAGGGGTGGCTACACCTTC.

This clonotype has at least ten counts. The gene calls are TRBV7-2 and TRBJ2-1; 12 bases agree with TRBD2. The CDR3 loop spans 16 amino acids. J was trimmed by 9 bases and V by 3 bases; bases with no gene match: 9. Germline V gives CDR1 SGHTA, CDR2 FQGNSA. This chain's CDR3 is CASSFPSGGVHGEQFF. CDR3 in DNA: TGTGCCAGCAGCTTCCCTAGCGGGGGGGTTCACGGTGAGCAGTTCTTC.

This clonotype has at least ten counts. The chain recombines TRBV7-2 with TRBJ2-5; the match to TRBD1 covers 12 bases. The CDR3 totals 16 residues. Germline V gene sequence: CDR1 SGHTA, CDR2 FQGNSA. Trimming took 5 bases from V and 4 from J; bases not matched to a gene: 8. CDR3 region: CASSLNPGQGAETQYF. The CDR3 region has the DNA TGTGCCAGCAGCCTAAATCCGGGACAGGGGGCAGAGACCCAGTACTTC. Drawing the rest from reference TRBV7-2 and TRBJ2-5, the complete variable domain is GAGVSQSPSNKVTEKGKDVELRCDPISGHTALYWYRQSLGQGLEFLIYFQGNSAPDKSGLPSDRFSAERTGGSVSTLTIQRTQQEDSAVYLCASSLNPGQGAETQYFGPGTRLLVL.

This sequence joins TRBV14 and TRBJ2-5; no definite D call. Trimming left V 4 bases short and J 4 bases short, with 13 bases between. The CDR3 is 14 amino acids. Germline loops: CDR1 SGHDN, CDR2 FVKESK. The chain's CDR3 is CASSPRHYVETQYF. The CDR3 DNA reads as TGTGCCAGCAGCCCCCGCCATTATGTAGAGACCCAGTACTTC.

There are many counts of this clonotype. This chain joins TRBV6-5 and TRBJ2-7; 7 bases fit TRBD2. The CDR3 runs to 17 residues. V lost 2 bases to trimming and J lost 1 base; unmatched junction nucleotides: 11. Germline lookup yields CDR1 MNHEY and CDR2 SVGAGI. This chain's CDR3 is CASSYRPGLAVSYEQYF. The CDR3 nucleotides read TGTGCCAGCAGTTACAGGCCCGGGCTAGCGGTATCCTACGAGCAGTACTTC.

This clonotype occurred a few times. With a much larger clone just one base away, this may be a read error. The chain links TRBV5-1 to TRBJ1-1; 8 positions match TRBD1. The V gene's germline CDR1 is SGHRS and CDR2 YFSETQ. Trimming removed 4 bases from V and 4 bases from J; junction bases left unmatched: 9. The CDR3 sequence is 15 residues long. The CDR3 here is CASSEPTGESTEAFF. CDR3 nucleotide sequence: TGCGCCAGCAGCGAGCCGACAGGGGAGAGCACTGAAGCTTTCTTT.

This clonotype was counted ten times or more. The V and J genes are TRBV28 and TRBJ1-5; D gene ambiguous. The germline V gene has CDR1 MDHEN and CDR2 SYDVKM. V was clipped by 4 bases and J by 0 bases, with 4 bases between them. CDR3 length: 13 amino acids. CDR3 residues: CASSSDSNQPQHF. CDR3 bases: TGTGCCAGCAGTTCGGATAGCAATCAGCCCCAGCATTTT.

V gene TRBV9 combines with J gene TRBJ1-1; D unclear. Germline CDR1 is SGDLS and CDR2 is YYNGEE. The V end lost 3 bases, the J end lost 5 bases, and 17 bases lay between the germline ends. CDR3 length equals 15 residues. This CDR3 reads CASSAQSDMRTEAFF. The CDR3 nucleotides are TGTGCCAGCAGCGCCCAGTCGGATATGAGGACTGAAGCTTTCTTT.

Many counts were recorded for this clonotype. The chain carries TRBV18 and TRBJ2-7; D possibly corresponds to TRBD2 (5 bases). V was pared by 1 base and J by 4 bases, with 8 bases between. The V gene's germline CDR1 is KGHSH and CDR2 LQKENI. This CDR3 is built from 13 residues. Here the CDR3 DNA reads TGTGCCAGCTCACCACAGGGAGAGTACGAGCAGTACTTC. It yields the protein CASSPQGEYEQYF.

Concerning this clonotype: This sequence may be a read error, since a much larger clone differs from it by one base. CDR3 loop: CSAPGLAGGSLYNKQFF. CDR3 DNA sequence: TGCAGTGCCCCGGGACTAGCGGGGGGGAGTCTCTACAATAAGCAGTTCTTC. The chain joins TRBV20-1 to TRBJ2-1; TRBD2 aligns across 16 bases. This CDR3 contains 17 residues. Germline assignment: CDR1 DFQATT and CDR2 SNEGSKA (reference sequence).

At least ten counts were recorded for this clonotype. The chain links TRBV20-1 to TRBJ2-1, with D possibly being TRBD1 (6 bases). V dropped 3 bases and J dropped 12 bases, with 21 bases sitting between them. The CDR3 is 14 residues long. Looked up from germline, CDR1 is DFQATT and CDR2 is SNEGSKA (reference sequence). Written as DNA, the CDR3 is TGCAGTGCTAGTCGACAGAGAGGGATAGGGGGGCAGTTCTTC. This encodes CSASRQRGIGGQFF.

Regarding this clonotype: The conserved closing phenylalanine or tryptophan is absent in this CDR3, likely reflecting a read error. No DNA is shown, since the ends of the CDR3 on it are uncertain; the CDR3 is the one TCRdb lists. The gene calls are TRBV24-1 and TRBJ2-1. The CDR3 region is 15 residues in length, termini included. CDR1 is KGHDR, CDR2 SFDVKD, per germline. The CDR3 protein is CATSNKLDVYNEQLL.

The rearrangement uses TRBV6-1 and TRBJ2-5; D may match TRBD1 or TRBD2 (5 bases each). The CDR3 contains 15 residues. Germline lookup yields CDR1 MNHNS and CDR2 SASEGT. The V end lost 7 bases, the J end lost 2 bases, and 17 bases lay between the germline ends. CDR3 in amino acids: CASINFRDPQETQYF. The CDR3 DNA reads TGTGCCAGCATCAACTTCCGGGACCCTCAAGAGACCCAGTACTTC.

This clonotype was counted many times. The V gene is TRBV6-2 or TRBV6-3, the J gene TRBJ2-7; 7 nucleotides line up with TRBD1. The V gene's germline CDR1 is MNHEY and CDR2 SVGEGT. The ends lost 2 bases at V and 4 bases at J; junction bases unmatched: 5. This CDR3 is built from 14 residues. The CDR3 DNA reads TGTGCCAGCAGTTACAAGGGGGCCTCTTACGAGCAGTACTTC. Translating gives CASSYKGASYEQYF.

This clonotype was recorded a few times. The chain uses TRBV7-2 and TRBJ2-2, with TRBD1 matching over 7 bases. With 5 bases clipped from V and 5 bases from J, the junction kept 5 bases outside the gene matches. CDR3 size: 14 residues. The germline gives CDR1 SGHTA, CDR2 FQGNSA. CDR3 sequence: CASSRDSQTGELFF. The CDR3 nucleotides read TGTGCCAGCAGCCGGGACAGTCAGACCGGGGAGCTGTTTTTT.

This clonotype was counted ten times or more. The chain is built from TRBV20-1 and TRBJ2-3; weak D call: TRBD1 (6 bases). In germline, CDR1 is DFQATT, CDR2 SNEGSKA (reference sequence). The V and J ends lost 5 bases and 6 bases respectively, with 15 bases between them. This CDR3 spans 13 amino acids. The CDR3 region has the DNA TGCAGTGCTCAGTTAGGGGGATCGGATACGCAGTATTTT. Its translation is CSAQLGGSDTQYF.

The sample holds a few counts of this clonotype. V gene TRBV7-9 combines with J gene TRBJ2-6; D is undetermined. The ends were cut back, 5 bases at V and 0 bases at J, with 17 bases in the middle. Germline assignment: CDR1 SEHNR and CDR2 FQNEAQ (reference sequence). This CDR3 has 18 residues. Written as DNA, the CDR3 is TGTGCCAGCAGCCCCGCCAACGTTGGTGCCTCTGGGGCCAACGTCCTGACTTTC. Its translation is CASSPANVGASGANVLTF.

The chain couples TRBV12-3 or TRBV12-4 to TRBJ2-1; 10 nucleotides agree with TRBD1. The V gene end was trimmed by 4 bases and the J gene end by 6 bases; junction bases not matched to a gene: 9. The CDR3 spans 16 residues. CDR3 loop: CASSSLEGQGTNEQFF. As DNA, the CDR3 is TGTGCCAGCAGTTCGCTCGAGGGACAGGGGACCAATGAGCAGTTCTTC.

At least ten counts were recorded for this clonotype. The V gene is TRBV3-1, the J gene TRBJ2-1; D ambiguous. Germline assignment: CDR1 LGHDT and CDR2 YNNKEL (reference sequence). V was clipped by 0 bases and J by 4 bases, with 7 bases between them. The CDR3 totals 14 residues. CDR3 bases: TGTGCCAGCAGCCAAGAGGGGAAATACAATGAGCAGTTCTTC. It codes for CASSQEGKYNEQFF.

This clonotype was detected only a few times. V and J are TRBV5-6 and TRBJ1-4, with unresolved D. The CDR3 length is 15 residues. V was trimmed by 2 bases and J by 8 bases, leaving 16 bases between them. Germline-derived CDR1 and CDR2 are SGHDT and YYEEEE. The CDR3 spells CASSFGGDMEEKLFF. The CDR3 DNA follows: TGTGCCAGCAGCTTCGGCGGAGACATGGAGGAAAAACTGTTTTTT.

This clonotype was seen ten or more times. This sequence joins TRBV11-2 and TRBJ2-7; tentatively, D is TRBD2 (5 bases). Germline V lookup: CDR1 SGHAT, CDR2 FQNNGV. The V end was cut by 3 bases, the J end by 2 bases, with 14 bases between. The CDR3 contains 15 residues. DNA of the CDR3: TGTGCCAGCAGCTTTTTACCTCGGGGAACCTACGAGCAGTACTTC. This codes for CASSFLPRGTYEQYF.

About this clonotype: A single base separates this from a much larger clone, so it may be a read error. The CDR3 reads CASSADLYKQYF. The CDR3 coding sequence is TGTGCCAGCAGCGCGGACCTCTACAAGCAGTACTTC. The chain employs TRBV9 and TRBJ2-7; D is unclear. The germline CDR1 and CDR2 sequences are SGDLS and YYNGEE. The CDR3 is made up of 12 amino acids. The full variable domain, completed using reference TRBV9 and TRBJ2-7, is DSGVTQTPKHLITATGQRVTLRCSPRSGDLSVYWYQQSLDQGLQFLIQYYNGEERAKGNILERFSAQQFPDLHSELNLSSLELGDSALYFCASSADLYKQYFGPGTRLTVT.

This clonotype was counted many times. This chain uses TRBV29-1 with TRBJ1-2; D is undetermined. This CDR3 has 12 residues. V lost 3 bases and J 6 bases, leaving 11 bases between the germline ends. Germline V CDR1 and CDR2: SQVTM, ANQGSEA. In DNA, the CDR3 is TGCAGCGTTGATGCCGATTCCAATGGCTACACCTTC. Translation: CSVDADSNGYTF.

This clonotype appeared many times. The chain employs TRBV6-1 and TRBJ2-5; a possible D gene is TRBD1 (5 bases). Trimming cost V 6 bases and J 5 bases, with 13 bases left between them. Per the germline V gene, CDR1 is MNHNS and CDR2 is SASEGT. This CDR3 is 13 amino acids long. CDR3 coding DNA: TGTGCCAGCAGACGCAGGGTTCCGGAGACCCAGTACTTC. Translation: CASRRRVPETQYF.

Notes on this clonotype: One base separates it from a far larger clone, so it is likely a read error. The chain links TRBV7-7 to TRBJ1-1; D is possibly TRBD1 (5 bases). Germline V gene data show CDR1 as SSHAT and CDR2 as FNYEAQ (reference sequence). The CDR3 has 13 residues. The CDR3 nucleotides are TGTGCCAGCAGCGTAGCGGGGCGCACTGAAGCTTTCTTT. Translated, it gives CASSVAGRTEAFF. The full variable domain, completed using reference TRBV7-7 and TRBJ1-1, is GAGVSQSPRYKVTKRGQDVTLRCDPISSHATLYWYQQALGQGPEFLTYFNYEAQPDKSGLPSDRFSAERPEGSISTLTIQRTEQRDSAMYRCASSVAGRTEAFFGQGTRLTVV.